This entry describes one T cell receptor (beta chain). Original data processing: Amplification of reference gene primers provided the estimated nucleated cell counts. Profiled with immunoSEQ multiplex PCR; TCRdb holds only in-frame clones, not every one. For V, J and clone size, that table is used; D and trimming come from the DNA. This sample has 250,000 or so clones, with just under 85% found just once. The record originates from a study of blood T cell repertoires in COVID-19. Study information: Acute-phase and convalescent COVID-19 samples originated in the United States, Italy and Spain. The analysed material was cDNA or gDNA that came from T cells, B-cell-depleted T cells, or PBMCs.

Trimming removed 5 bases from V and 10 bases from J; junction bases left unmatched: 8. The CDR3 is 13 residues long. The rearrangement joins TRBV12-3 or TRBV12-4 to TRBJ1-2, with 9 positions matching TRBD1. The sequence derives from a middle-aged man with acute or convalescent COVID-19. Source material: peripheral blood. The CDR3 sequence is CASSTGGGGTYTF. The CDR3 DNA is TGTGCCAGCAGTACAGGGGGCGGGGGTACCTACACCTTC.